This T cell receptor beta chain was captured by sequencing in a study of cytomegalovirus exposure and HLA in healthy donors. Points from the study as a whole: HLA restriction was apparent for most CMV-associated TCR beta chains in a later analysis. It was assumed in the presence/absence analyses that sequencing depth was roughly uniform across donors.

Trimming removed 1 base at V and 7 bases at J, with 17 bases between. The CDR3 length is 16 residues. The V gene's germline CDR1 is SGHTA and CDR2 FQGTGA. A multiplex PCR was run with 60 Vbeta primers and 13 Jbeta primers. Sequenced by immunoSEQ multiplex PCR; TCRdb stores in-frame clones only, minus some. The sample has some 180,000 clones; around 78% are singletons. This clone was detected only once. As yet, its antigen is unknown. Material for sequencing was PBMCs. The source is a man younger than 35 in good health and CMV-seronegative. The chain employs TRBV7-3 and TRBJ2-1; D is possibly TRBD2 (6 bases). This CDR3 reads CASSLIPQAGKNEQFF. The CDR3 DNA is TGTGCCAGCAGCTTAATCCCCCAGGCGGGGAAAAATGAGCAGTTCTTC.